These 18 T cell receptor beta chains share one sample of origin, sequenced in a study of T cell responses to AZD1222 COVID-19 vaccine. Measured with immunoSEQ multiplex PCR; TCRdb has only the in-frame clones, and not every one. The sample yields 200,000 or so clones, about 94% seen once. Specimen: peripheral blood, collected 28 days after the second AZD1222 dose. The receptors were sampled from an adult who received the AZD1222 COVID-19 vaccine.

Here the CDR3 DNA reads TGTGCCAGCAGCCAAAGGACAGCAAGCAATCAGCCCCAGCATTTT. Translating it yields CASSQRTASNQPQHF. V and J are TRBV2 and TRBJ1-5; possibly TRBD1 for D (6 bases). The CDR3 spans 15 residues. With 6 bases removed from V and 1 base from J, the gap between germline ends came to 13 bases. Germline V gene data show CDR1 as SNHLY and CDR2 as FYNNEI.

The chain has TRBV4-3 and TRBJ2-1; 7 bases fit TRBD2. This CDR3 spans 15 amino acids. CDR1 LGHNA and CDR2 YSLEER come from the germline V gene. V lost 0 bases, J lost 2 bases, and 1 base stayed unmatched. The CDR3 here is CASSQEGGAYNEQFF. CDR3 DNA sequence: TGCGCCAGCAGCCAAGAGGGGGGGGCCTACAATGAGCAGTTCTTC.

The V and J genes are TRBV6-5 and TRBJ1-5, with a possible D match to TRBD1 (5 bases). The CDR3 covers 14 residues. The germline V gene has CDR1 MNHEY and CDR2 SVGAGI. Trimming took off 6 bases at V and 0 bases at J, with 9 bases between the two ends. Here the CDR3 reads CASSGDYSNQPQHF. The CDR3 nucleotides are TGTGCCAGCAGCGGGGACTATAGCAATCAGCCCCAGCATTTT.

V usage is TRBV5-6 and J usage is TRBJ2-1; weak D call: TRBD1 (5 bases). Trimming left V 0 bases short and J 7 bases short, with 11 bases between. The germline V gene encodes CDR1 SGHDT and CDR2 YYEEEE. This CDR3 has 14 residues. The CDR3 nucleotides are TGTGCCAGCAGCTTGGGGCAGGGATGGAATGAGCAGTTCTTC. This translates into CASSLGQGWNEQFF.

The chain couples TRBV18 to TRBJ1-1, with D possibly being TRBD1 (5 bases). Germline V lookup: CDR1 KGHSH, CDR2 LQKENI. V was clipped by 6 bases and J by 1 base, with 9 bases between them. This CDR3 spans 13 amino acids. The CDR3 reads CASSGGQNTEAFF. Written as DNA, the CDR3 is TGTGCCAGCTCGGGCGGACAGAACACTGAAGCTTTCTTT. Full variable domain (missing parts from reference TRBV18 and TRBJ1-1): NAGVMQNPRHLVRRRGQEARLRCSPMKGHSHVYWYRQLPEEGLKFMVYLQKENIIDESGMPKERFSAEFPKEGPSILRIQQVVRGDSAAYFCASSGGQNTEAFFGQGTRLTVV.

The chain is built from TRBV13 and TRBJ2-7; D is uncertain. With 5 bases removed from V and 0 bases from J, the gap between germline ends came to 17 bases. The V gene's germline CDR1 is PRHDT and CDR2 FYEKMQ (reference sequence). This CDR3 contains 16 residues. CDR3 bases: TGTGCCAGCAGCCCCTTCCAAGGGCCCCGCTCCTACGAGCAGTACTTC. It yields the protein CASSPFQGPRSYEQYF.

The chain carries TRBV6-6 and TRBJ2-1, with a possible D match to TRBD1 (5 bases). Germline-derived CDR1 and CDR2 are MNHNY and SVGAGI (reference sequence). The CDR3 is 12 residues long. V was shortened by 7 bases and J by 4 bases, with 8 bases between the two germline ends. Here the CDR3 DNA reads TGTGCCAGCAAGGACAATTACAATGAGCAGTTCTTC. It translates to CASKDNYNEQFF.

V is TRBV7-3 and J is TRBJ2-1; 10 nucleotides agree with TRBD2. The V gene end was trimmed by 3 bases and the J gene end by 7 bases; junction bases not matched to a gene: 9. The CDR3 runs to 16 residues. Germline V CDR1 and CDR2: SGHTA, FQGTGA. For the CDR3, the DNA is TGTGCCAGCAGCTTGACCGGGACTAGCGATCTAAATGAGCAGTTCTTC. Translation: CASSLTGTSDLNEQFF.

V and J are TRBV11-2 and TRBJ1-6, with TRBD1 matching over 9 bases. Germline V gene data show CDR1 as SGHAT and CDR2 as FQNNGV. Trimming removed 3 bases from V and 7 bases from J; junction bases left unmatched: 4. This CDR3 is 15 amino acids long. For the CDR3, the DNA is TGTGCCAGCAGCTTTAGGACAGGGGTAAATTCACCCCTCCACTTT. It specifies CASSFRTGVNSPLHF.

The gene calls are TRBV27 and TRBJ2-1, with 8 bases that match TRBD1. The CDR3 runs to 17 residues. V trimming: 5 bases; J trimming: 4 bases; junction bases outside the gene matches: 13. Germline V CDR1 and CDR2: MNHEY, SMNVEV (reference sequence). CDR3 protein: CASSPRTGRIGYNEQFF. The CDR3 DNA is TGTGCCAGCAGTCCCCGGACAGGGAGGATAGGGTACAATGAGCAGTTCTTC.

The chain recombines TRBV6-5 with TRBJ2-6; D remains unclear. This CDR3 region has 13 residues. V lost 8 bases to trimming and J lost 4 bases, with 9 bases between them. From germline, CDR1 is MNHEY and CDR2 SVGAGI. The CDR3 nucleotides read TGTGCCAGCGGCCGAGCCGGGGCCAACGTCCTGACTTTC. This gives the protein CASGRAGANVLTF.

This clone is a singleton in its sample. The genes are TRBV6-5 and TRBJ2-1; 10 bases are shared with TRBD1. The CDR3 is 13 residues long. Trimming removed 11 bases from V and 11 bases from J; junction bases left unmatched: 12. CDR1 MNHEY and CDR2 SVGAGI come from the germline V gene. CDR3 protein: CACRDRGQPKQFF. CDR3 nucleotide sequence: TGTGCCTGCCGGGACAGGGGTCAACCAAAGCAGTTCTTC.

This sequence joins TRBV3-1 (or the pseudogene TRBV3-2) and TRBJ1-5; D not certain. Germline loops: CDR1 LGHDT, CDR2 YNNKEL (reference sequence). CDR3 length equals 13 residues. The V end lost 0 bases, the J end lost 7 bases, and 7 bases lay between the germline ends. The CDR3 loop reads CASSQDRLQPQHF. For the CDR3, the DNA is TGTGCCAGCAGCCAAGATCGGCTACAGCCCCAGCATTTT.

This rearrangement joins TRBV7-8 to TRBJ2-7; perhaps D is TRBD1 or TRBD2 (5 bases each). V was cut by 6 bases and J by 2 bases, with 11 bases left in between. CDR1 SGHVS and CDR2 FQNEAQ come from the germline V gene. This CDR3 region has 13 residues. The CDR3: CASRRGSPYEQYF. The CDR3 region has the DNA TGTGCCAGCAGGAGGGGATCCCCCTACGAGCAGTACTTC.

The chain uses TRBV12-3 or TRBV12-4 and TRBJ1-2; 7 bases match TRBD1. J gave up 4 bases and V 6 bases, and 5 bases lay outside the gene matches. The CDR3 contains 13 residues. The CDR3 DNA reads as TGTGCCAGCAGCAGACAGGGTCCCTATGGCTACACCTTC. It translates to CASSRQGPYGYTF.

The V and J genes are TRBV5-6 and TRBJ1-1; D ambiguous. CDR1 and CDR2 from the germline V gene are SGHDT and YYEEEE. The V gene lost 0 bases and the J gene lost 0 bases, with 9 bases spanning the gap. The CDR3 length is 15 residues. CDR3 bases: TGTGCCAGCAGCTTGGCCGGATCCATGAACACTGAAGCTTTCTTT. Translation gives CASSLAGSMNTEAFF. The full variable domain, rest sourced from reference TRBV5-6 and TRBJ1-1, is DAGVTQSPTHLIKTRGQQVTLRCSPKSGHDTVSWYQQALGQGPQFIFQYYEEEERQRGNFPDRFSGHQFPNYSSELNVNALLLGDSALYLCASSLAGSMNTEAFFGQGTRLTVV.

The chain recombines TRBV27 with TRBJ1-1; possible D gene TRBD1, 5 bases. The length of the CDR3 is 14 residues. Germline V gives CDR1 MNHEY, CDR2 SMNVEV (reference sequence). V lost 5 bases, J lost 0 bases, and 10 bases lay in between. CDR3 amino acids: CASSPRGVNTEAFF. The CDR3 DNA reads TGTGCCAGCAGTCCCCGGGGGGTGAACACTGAAGCTTTCTTT.

The chain recombines TRBV7-9 with TRBJ2-3, with TRBD2 identical over 8 bases. The CDR3 has 15 amino acids. CDR1 and CDR2 (germline): SEHNR, FQNEAQ (reference sequence). J was trimmed by 3 bases and V by 1 base; bases with no gene match: 3. CDR3 amino acids: CASSLGGGTTDTQYF. In nucleotides, the CDR3 is TGTGCCAGCAGCTTAGGCGGGGGGACGACAGATACGCAGTATTTT.